This note documents a single T cell receptor beta chain sequence. Antigen specificity is unknown. These data originate in a study of OX40 agonist ivuxolimab in advanced cancers. Study-wide background: Patients were about 83% male with ages roughly 23 to 79, mean 60.

Study results and limitations: Mean expanded clone counts were higher in CD8+ than CD4+ T cells. Dose levels from 0.1 to 3.0 mg/kg saw CD4+ and CD8+ blood T cells expand clonally by week 6. Which antigen the expanded peripheral T cells recognized is unknown.

The method was immunoSEQ multiplex PCR; TCRdb's version includes in-frame clones alone and lacks a portion of them. The table lists around 38,000 clones, approximately 80% of them singletons. The clonotype was recovered from an adult with an advanced solid tumor such as melanoma, head and neck, liver or kidney cancer. The source was CD4+ or CD8+ T cells sorted from blood, collected in a trial of the OX40 agonist ivuxolimab.

CDR3 bases: TGTGCCAACCAGGGGGCGGGATCGGTCGGGGAGCTGTTTTTT. Protein sequence: CANQGAGSVGELFF. The V call is TRBV11-2, the J call TRBJ2-2; 8 bases map to TRBD1. V gave up 10 bases and J gave up 7 bases; unmatched junction bases: 11. The CDR3 is made up of 14 amino acids. Looked up from germline, CDR1 is SGHAT and CDR2 is FQNNGV.